What follows are 21 T cell receptor beta chains derived from one specimen sequenced in a study of vaccination effects on CD4 cells after COVID-19. No antigen is known for these receptors. ViraFEST expansion of antigen-specific CD4+ T cells with viral peptide pools preceded sequencing. CD4+ T cell isolation took place after about nine days of culture. The healthy vaccine recipients, who had no prior SARS-CoV-2 infection, showed negative nucleocapsid antibodies. Data came from immunoSEQ multiplex PCR; TCRdb stores just in-frame clones and leaves some out. The repertoire holds 74,000 or so clones, with around 80% as singletons. Source: CD4+ T cells from PBMCs cultured with SARS-CoV-2 spike peptides, taken before COVID-19 vaccination. The receptors stem from a human donor who received a COVID-19 vaccine.

The chain carries TRBV30 and TRBJ1-2, with D unclear. Trimming took off 1 base at V and 8 bases at J, with 8 bases between the two ends. The CDR3 consists of 11 residues. Germline loops: CDR1 GTSNPN, CDR2 SVGIG (reference sequence). CDR3 in amino acids: CAWSGGRGYTF. DNA of the CDR3: TGTGCCTGGAGTGGCGGACGCGGCTACACCTTC.

This chain connects TRBV7-2 to TRBJ1-6; D may be TRBD1 (5 bases). The CDR3 spans 15 residues. The V gene lost 5 bases and the J gene lost 8 bases, with 16 bases spanning the gap. Per the germline V gene, CDR1 is SGHTA and CDR2 is FQGNSA. The CDR3 DNA follows: TGTGCCAGCAGCACACGTACGGGGACTGATTCACCCCTCCACTTT. Amino acids: CASSTRTGTDSPLHF. The whole variable domain, remainder taken from reference TRBV7-2 and TRBJ1-6, is GAGVSQSPSNKVTEKGKDVELRCDPISGHTALYWYRQSLGQGLEFLIYFQGNSAPDKSGLPSDRFSAERTGGSVSTLTIQRTQQEDSAVYLCASSTRTGTDSPLHFGNGTRLTVT.

This clone was counted a single time. The chain employs TRBV5-1 and TRBJ2-2, with unresolved D. Germline V gene sequence: CDR1 SGHRS, CDR2 YFSETQ. The CDR3 has 14 residues. V was shortened by 2 bases and J by 0 bases, with 5 bases between the two germline ends. CDR3 residues: CASSLTANTGELFF. The DNA for the CDR3 is TGCGCCAGCAGCTTAACAGCGAACACCGGGGAGCTGTTTTTT.

This rearrangement joins TRBV4-1 to TRBJ1-2; D remains unclear. CDR1 MGHRA and CDR2 YSYEKL come from the germline V gene. The CDR3 runs to 15 residues. V dropped 5 bases and J dropped 0 bases, with 13 bases sitting between them. Here the CDR3 reads CASSFLYNTNYGYTF. In DNA form, the CDR3 reads TGCGCCAGCAGCTTCCTTTACAATACTAACTATGGCTACACCTTC.

V usage is TRBV14 and J usage is TRBJ2-5, with 7 bases identical to TRBD2. Germline trimming cut 0 bases from V and 1 base from J; bases unmatched to any gene: 8. The CDR3 sequence is 17 residues long. The germline V gene has CDR1 SGHDN and CDR2 FVKESK. CDR3 DNA sequence: TGTGCCAGCAGCCAAGATAGTTGGGGGGGACCCCAAGAGACCCAGTACTTC. Encoded protein: CASSQDSWGGPQETQYF. Variable domain in full (rest from reference TRBV14 and TRBJ2-5): EAGVTQFPSHSVIEKGQTVTLRCDPISGHDNLYWYRRVMGKEIKFLLHFVKESKQDESGMPNNRFLAERTGGTYSTLKVQPAELEDSGVYFCASSQDSWGGPQETQYFGPGTRLLVL.

This chain links TRBV4-1 with TRBJ2-6; no reliable D call. V gave up 4 bases and J gave up 0 bases, with 13 bases separating them. CDR3 length: 17 residues. Germline V gene data show CDR1 as MGHRA and CDR2 as YSYEKL. CDR3 in amino acids: CASSRVGLNSGANVLTF. DNA of the CDR3: TGCGCCAGCAGCCGCGTAGGGCTTAACTCTGGGGCCAACGTCCTGACTTTC.

This clone appeared a few times. The V gene is TRBV18, the J gene TRBJ1-2, with a tentative D call TRBD1 (5 bases). The CDR3 contains 14 residues. Trimming took 2 bases from V and 6 from J, leaving 13 bases between them. The germline gives CDR1 KGHSH, CDR2 LQKENI. The CDR3 sequence: CASSPETRGDGYTF. For the CDR3, the DNA is TGTGCCAGCTCACCAGAGACTAGGGGAGATGGCTACACCTTC.

This chain links TRBV19 with TRBJ2-5; D perhaps matches TRBD2 (6 bases). With 4 bases removed from V and 2 bases from J, the gap between germline ends came to 11 bases. In germline, CDR1 is LNHDA, CDR2 SQIVND (reference sequence). The CDR3 covers 14 residues. The CDR3 reads CASSSGGIQETQYF. Written as DNA, the CDR3 is TGTGCCAGTAGTAGTGGGGGGATACAAGAGACCCAGTACTTC.

V and J are TRBV7-2 and TRBJ1-1; D unclear. Trimming shortened V by 2 bases and J by 7 bases, and 11 bases separated the two germline ends. Per the germline V gene, CDR1 is SGHTA and CDR2 is FQGNSA. This CDR3 comprises 13 residues. The DNA of the CDR3 is TGTGCCAGCAGCTTAAACAGCATTATTGAAGCTTTCTTT. It yields the protein CASSLNSIIEAFF.

This chain uses TRBV7-2 with TRBJ2-2; no reliable D call. The CDR3 loop spans 13 amino acids. Germline-derived CDR1 and CDR2 are SGHTA and FQGNSA. Trimming stripped 3 bases from V and 7 bases from J, with 9 bases between. The CDR3 nucleotides read TGTGCCAGCAGCTTCCTCCCGGGCGGGGAGCTGTTTTTT. Translating gives CASSFLPGGELFF.

The chain employs TRBV9 and TRBJ1-2; D perhaps matches TRBD1 (5 bases). Germline V CDR1 and CDR2: SGDLS, YYNGEE. The CDR3 loop spans 16 amino acids. V lost 0 bases, J lost 7 bases, and 19 bases lay in between. This CDR3 reads CASSVGVRGVGGGYTF. CDR3 in DNA: TGTGCCAGCAGCGTAGGTGTGAGGGGCGTCGGGGGTGGCTACACCTTC.

This clone was counted only a few times. The chain has TRBV14 and TRBJ2-1; 7 bases fit TRBD1. With 5 bases clipped from V and 1 base from J, the junction kept 5 bases outside the gene matches. Germline V lookup: CDR1 SGHDN, CDR2 FVKESK. The CDR3 has 15 residues. This chain's CDR3 is CASSTRTGSYNEQFF. CDR3 in DNA: TGTGCCAGCAGCACCCGGACAGGTTCCTACAATGAGCAGTTCTTC.

The V call is TRBV10-3, the J call TRBJ2-1, with unresolved D. The CDR3 totals 11 residues. Per germline, CDR1 ENHRY and CDR2 SYGVKD. V was trimmed by 1 base and J by 10 bases, leaving 5 bases between them. The CDR3 here is CAISEYREQFF. The CDR3 nucleotides are TGTGCCATCAGTGAGTACCGGGAGCAGTTCTTC.

The table lists this clone with a few counts. The chain employs TRBV3-1 (or the pseudogene TRBV3-2) and TRBJ2-3, with D perhaps matching TRBD1 or TRBD2 (5 bases each). Trimming took off 0 bases at V and 6 bases at J, with 10 bases between the two ends. Germline-derived CDR1 and CDR2 are LGHDT and YNNKEL (reference sequence). The CDR3 sequence is 14 residues long. This CDR3 is CASSQDVWGDTQYF. Here the CDR3 DNA reads TGTGCCAGCAGCCAAGATGTCTGGGGGGATACGCAGTATTTT.

The CDR3 nucleotides are TGTGCCACCAGTGCGGGAAGGGGCTACACCTTC. It yields the protein CATSAGRGYTF. This chain connects TRBV24-1 to TRBJ1-2; no definite D call. The CDR3 covers 11 residues. Germline CDR1 reads KGHDR; CDR2 reads SFDVKD. Trimming removed 5 bases at V and 8 bases at J, with 8 bases between.

The rearrangement links TRBV5-5 to TRBJ2-3, with D possibly TRBD2 on 5 matching bases. V was trimmed by 4 bases and J by 3 bases, leaving 12 bases between them. The germline gives CDR1 SGHKS, CDR2 YYEKEE (reference sequence). This CDR3 is 14 amino acids long. The CDR3 spells CASSPRTGTDTQYF. The CDR3 coding sequence is TGTGCCAGCAGCCCGCGGACGGGGACAGATACGCAGTATTTT.

V and J are TRBV23-1 and TRBJ1-3; 8 bases align to TRBD1. TRBV23-1 is noted as an ORF with a role that remains uncertain. The CDR3 has 17 residues. V dropped 0 bases and J dropped 0; count of bases not matched to a gene: 4. The CDR3 DNA reads TGCGCCAGCAGTCAATCGGGACAGGTCCGCTCTGGAAACACCATATATTTT. Its translation: CASSQSGQVRSGNTIYF.

CDR3 nucleotides: TGTGCCAGCAGTTTACACAGGGTACTCATGGATGGCTACACCTTC. Its protein product is CASSLHRVLMDGYTF. The rearrangement joins TRBV6-5 to TRBJ1-2; tentative D call: TRBD1 (6 bases). CDR3 length: 15 residues. Trimming cost V 4 bases and J 6 bases, with 18 bases left between them. CDR1 MNHEY and CDR2 SVGAGI come from the germline V gene.

V gene TRBV19 combines with J gene TRBJ2-1, with a weak D call TRBD1 (5 bases). Trimming removed 1 base from V and 2 bases from J, with 12 bases in between. The V gene's germline CDR1 is LNHDA and CDR2 SQIVND (reference sequence). This CDR3 has 16 amino acids. The CDR3 coding sequence is TGTGCCAGTAGTATAGGGGCAGGGATCCCCTACAATGAGCAGTTCTTC. Protein sequence: CASSIGAGIPYNEQFF.

This clone was picked up one time. Other DNA sequences in this sample translate to the same CDR3. V usage is TRBV6-1 and J usage is TRBJ1-2; D gene ambiguous. V gave up 0 bases and J gave up 6 bases, with 20 bases separating them. The CDR3 runs to 17 residues. Per the germline V gene, CDR1 is MNHNS and CDR2 is SASEGT. In nucleotides, the CDR3 is TGTGCCAGCAGTGAAGCGAAGCAGGCGATTTGGTTGCATGGCTACACCTTC. Protein sequence: CASSEAKQAIWLHGYTF.

V usage is TRBV28 and J usage is TRBJ2-3; tentatively, D is TRBD2 (7 bases). The germline V gene encodes CDR1 MDHEN and CDR2 SYDVKM. The V end lost 5 bases, the J end lost 2 bases, and 11 bases lay between the germline ends. CDR3 size: 14 residues. The CDR3 loop is CASSLGGPTDTQYF. In nucleotides, the CDR3 is TGTGCCAGCAGTCTCGGGGGGCCCACAGATACGCAGTATTTT.